The 29 T cell receptor beta chains below come from one sample, sequenced in a study of beta chain features in type 1 diabetes. Study-wide results and limits: Shorter TCRB CDR3s, moderately but significantly so, were found in Type 1 diabetes patients in all four CD4+ subsets.

These receptors lack a known antigen. Expressed TCRB transcripts were sequenced, since all the RNA that had been isolated was reverse transcribed. The repertoire was sequenced with immunoSEQ multiplex PCR; TCRdb's copy has only in-frame clones and lacks some. Of approximately 160,000 clones listed, roughly 63% are singletons. Material for sequencing was naive CD4+ T cells from blood. The origin of the receptors is a young man with type 1 diabetes.

V and J are TRBV7-9 and TRBJ2-7, with D unclear. The germline V and J ends were trimmed by 2 bases and 4 bases, with 9 bases remaining between them. Germline CDR1 is SEHNR and CDR2 is FQNEAQ (reference sequence). CDR3 length: 13 residues. The CDR3 spells CASSLSNGYEQYF. The CDR3 region has the DNA TGTGCCAGCAGCTTATCGAACGGGTACGAGCAGTACTTC. Using reference TRBV7-9 and TRBJ2-7 for the parts outside the CDR3, the full variable domain is DTGVSQNPRHKITKRGQNVTFRCDPISEHNRLYWYRQTLGQGPEFLTYFQNEAQLEKSRLLSDRFSAERPKGSFSTLEIQRTEQGDSAMYLCASSLSNGYEQYFGPGTRLTVT.

CDR3 amino acids: CASKMNTEAFF. The CDR3 coding sequence is TGTGCCAGCAAAATGAACACTGAAGCTTTCTTT. The chain combines TRBV7-2 with TRBJ1-1; D unclear. There are 11 residues in the CDR3. The V gene's germline CDR1 is SGHTA and CDR2 FQGNSA. V lost 7 bases and J 0 bases, leaving 3 bases between the germline ends.

The chain has TRBV9 and TRBJ1-6; no firm D call. The ends were cut back, 3 bases at V and 10 bases at J, with 14 bases in the middle. This CDR3 comprises 14 residues. Germline V gene sequence: CDR1 SGDLS, CDR2 YYNGEE. CDR3 residues: CASSDMVEPSPLHF. The CDR3 DNA reads TGTGCCAGCAGCGACATGGTGGAGCCCTCACCCCTCCACTTT.

The gene calls are TRBV7-9 and TRBJ1-2; D gene unclear. This CDR3 spans 12 amino acids. CDR1 and CDR2 (germline): SEHNR, FQNEAQ (reference sequence). V was pared by 4 bases and J by 4 bases, with 7 bases between. The CDR3 protein is CASSSPIYGYTF. CDR3 DNA: TGTGCCAGCAGCTCCCCTATCTATGGCTACACCTTC.

The chain has TRBV5-1 and TRBJ2-1, with D perhaps TRBD1 (5 bases). Trimming removed 1 base from V and 5 bases from J, with 13 bases in between. Germline values: CDR1 SGHRS, CDR2 YFSETQ. The CDR3 runs 15 residues. The DNA for the CDR3 is TGCGCCAGCAGCTTGTTGGCCAAGGGGAACAATGAGCAGTTCTTC. Protein product: CASSLLAKGNNEQFF.

This clone was counted once. This chain connects TRBV6-5 to TRBJ2-3; the D is unclear. The CDR3 contains 12 residues. The V end was cut by 0 bases, the J end by 6 bases, with 4 bases between. Per germline, CDR1 MNHEY and CDR2 SVGAGI. This CDR3 reads CASSYSLDTQYF. CDR3 DNA: TGTGCCAGCAGTTACTCTTTGGATACGCAGTATTTT.

This clone was seen a handful of times. CDR3 nucleotides: TGTGCCTGGAGAGGGCCTAGCGGGAACAATGAGCAGTTCTTC. Protein: CAWRGPSGNNEQFF. V usage is TRBV30 and J usage is TRBJ2-1; 9 positions match TRBD2. The CDR3 has 14 residues. The J segment lost 5 bases and the V segment lost 3 bases, leaving 5 bases of the junction unmatched. Germline assignment: CDR1 GTSNPN and CDR2 SVGIG (reference sequence).

V usage is TRBV30 and J usage is TRBJ1-5, with 9 bases matching TRBD1. This CDR3 is built from 15 residues. The trim removed 6 bases at V and 2 bases at J, leaving 8 bases unmatched. Germline loops: CDR1 GTSNPN, CDR2 SVGIG (reference sequence). The CDR3 loop reads CACARTGEGNQPQHF. In nucleotides, the CDR3 is TGTGCCTGCGCTAGGACAGGGGAAGGCAATCAGCCCCAGCATTTT. Combining the CDR3 with reference TRBV30 and TRBJ1-5 gives the whole variable domain SQTIHQWPATLVQPVGSPLSLECTVEGTSNPNLYWYRQAAGRGLQLLFYSVGIGQISSEVPQNLSASRPQDRQFILSSKKLLLSDSGFYLCACARTGEGNQPQHFGDGTRLSIL.

The chain has TRBV7-9 and TRBJ1-2; D may be TRBD1 (6 bases). Trimming took 3 bases from V and 6 from J, leaving 17 bases between them. CDR3 length: 15 residues. Germline V gene lookup returns CDR1 SEHNR and CDR2 FQNEAQ (reference sequence). The chain's CDR3 is CASSFSDRTLNGYTF. CDR3 coding DNA: TGTGCCAGCAGCTTCTCGGACAGAACTCTAAATGGCTACACCTTC.

The chain recombines TRBV29-1 with TRBJ2-7; D is perhaps TRBD1 (6 bases). The V and J ends lost 4 bases and 6 bases respectively, with 16 bases between them. The CDR3 is 13 amino acids. Germline V gene data show CDR1 as SQVTM and CDR2 as ANQGSEA. CDR3: CSVASITGTEQYF. The CDR3 nucleotides are TGCAGCGTTGCCTCTATAACAGGGACCGAGCAGTACTTC.

Only one count was recorded for this clone. The chain has TRBV29-1 and TRBJ1-2; possibly TRBD1 for D (5 bases). This CDR3 is built from 11 residues. Trimming left V 3 bases short and J 7 bases short, with 9 bases between. Looked up from germline, CDR1 is SQVTM and CDR2 is ANQGSEA. The CDR3 here is CSVDRVAGYTF. The CDR3 DNA reads TGCAGCGTTGACAGGGTGGCTGGCTACACCTTC.

V and J are TRBV6-5 and TRBJ2-5; D perhaps matches TRBD2 (6 bases). Trimming cost V 5 bases and J 2 bases, with 15 bases left between them. Germline CDR1 is MNHEY and CDR2 is SVGAGI. This CDR3 contains 15 residues. The CDR3 protein is CASSPGLWAQETQYF. The CDR3 nucleotides read TGTGCCAGCAGTCCGGGACTTTGGGCACAAGAGACCCAGTACTTC.

The rearrangement links TRBV29-1 to TRBJ2-4; possibly TRBD1 for D (6 bases). The CDR3 consists of 14 residues. V was pared by 5 bases and J by 0 bases, with 11 bases between. Germline CDR1 and CDR2: SQVTM and ANQGSEA. For the CDR3, the DNA is TGCAGCGTTACCGGACAGTTAGCCAAAAACATTCAGTACTTC. This sequence encodes CSVTGQLAKNIQYF.

The DNA of the CDR3 is TGCAGCGTACAGGGTGGAAGCGGGGAGCAGTACTTC. Translation: CSVQGGSGEQYF. V gene TRBV29-1 combines with J gene TRBJ2-7, with D possibly being TRBD1 or TRBD2 (6 bases each). Between the trimmed V and J ends, which lost 6 bases and 7 bases, there was a span of 16 bases. The germline V gene has CDR1 SQVTM and CDR2 ANQGSEA. The CDR3 consists of 12 residues.

This chain links TRBV30 with TRBJ2-3, with D possibly matching TRBD1 (6 bases). This CDR3 spans 12 amino acids. Germline-derived CDR1 and CDR2 are GTSNPN and SVGIG (reference sequence). Trimming took off 7 bases at V and 4 bases at J, with 12 bases between the two ends. As DNA, the CDR3 is TGTGCCTTAACAGGGCTCGCAGATACGCAGTATTTT. Its translation is CALTGLADTQYF.

The chain couples TRBV4-3 to TRBJ2-1; D is ambiguous. V lost 3 bases, J lost 0 bases, and 12 bases lay in between. CDR1 LGHNA and CDR2 YSLEER come from the germline V gene. The CDR3 spans 16 residues. The CDR3 is CASSHGTGSSYNEQFF. Here the CDR3 DNA reads TGCGCCAGCAGCCACGGAACTGGCAGCTCCTACAATGAGCAGTTCTTC.

V gene TRBV12-5 combines with J gene TRBJ2-5; tentative D call: TRBD2 (6 bases). V lost 3 bases and J 2 bases, leaving 10 bases between the germline ends. Germline CDR1 reads LGHNT; CDR2 reads FRNRAP. This CDR3 comprises 14 residues. The CDR3 protein is CASGFGGKQETQYF. As DNA, the CDR3 is TGTGCTAGTGGTTTTGGCGGGAAACAAGAGACCCAGTACTTC.

V gene TRBV18 combines with J gene TRBJ2-7; tentative D call: TRBD2 (6 bases). Germline CDR1 and CDR2: KGHSH and LQKENI. Deletions cut 3 bases from V and 0 bases from J, with 9 bases between. CDR3 length: 14 amino acids. CDR3 DNA sequence: TGTGCCAGCTCACCTATGCGGGACTCCTACGAGCAGTACTTC. Amino acids: CASSPMRDSYEQYF.

The rearrangement joins TRBV6-5 to TRBJ2-3; 7 bases agree with TRBD1. The length of the CDR3 is 16 residues. CDR1 is MNHEY, CDR2 SVGAGI, per germline. Trimming cost V 0 bases and J 2 bases; bases outside gene matches: 5. The CDR3 bases are TGTGCCAGCAGTTACTCCCCAGGGGGAGTCACAGATACGCAGTATTTT. It codes for CASSYSPGGVTDTQYF.

The genes are TRBV9 and TRBJ2-5; 9 nucleotides agree with TRBD1. The V gene's germline CDR1 is SGDLS and CDR2 YYNGEE. The ends lost 3 bases at V and 5 bases at J; junction bases unmatched: 5. The CDR3 consists of 14 residues. CDR3 in DNA: TGTGCCAGCAGCGCGGGGACAGGGACCGAGACCCAGTACTTC. Translated, it gives CASSAGTGTETQYF.

V is TRBV6-6 and J is TRBJ2-1; no definite D call. The CDR3 runs to 10 residues. Per the germline V gene, CDR1 is MNHNY and CDR2 is SVGAGI (reference sequence). Trimming removed 5 bases from V and 9 bases from J, with 5 bases in between. The CDR3, as DNA: TGTGCCAGCAGTATAGGTGAGCAGTTCTTC. Residues: CASSIGEQFF.

The chain has TRBV9 and TRBJ2-3; no firm D call. The V gene's germline CDR1 is SGDLS and CDR2 YYNGEE. Trimming took off 0 bases at V and 8 bases at J, with 4 bases between the two ends. The CDR3 covers 11 residues. The CDR3, as DNA: TGTGCCAGCAGCGTAGGGGCTACGCAGTATTTT. It specifies CASSVGATQYF.

The chain uses TRBV6-6 and TRBJ2-7; tentatively, D is TRBD2 (6 bases). CDR1 and CDR2 from the germline V gene are MNHNY and SVGAGI (reference sequence). V gave up 5 bases and J gave up 6 bases, with 20 bases separating them. CDR3 length: 15 residues. In DNA, the CDR3 is TGTGCCAGCAGTGAGATCCGGGAGCACGCCTCCGAGCAGTACTTC. This codes for CASSEIREHASEQYF.

The chain links TRBV9 to TRBJ2-3, with D perhaps matching TRBD2 (5 bases). The CDR3 runs 14 residues. V was clipped by 2 bases and J by 4 bases, with 11 bases between them. Germline V CDR1 and CDR2: SGDLS, YYNGEE. This CDR3 reads CASSVGSGPDTQYF. The DNA of the CDR3 is TGTGCCAGCAGCGTTGGAAGCGGTCCAGATACGCAGTATTTT.

The gene calls are TRBV29-1 and TRBJ2-1; perhaps TRBD1 as D (7 bases). CDR1 SQVTM and CDR2 ANQGSEA come from the germline V gene. V shed 6 bases and J shed 4 bases, with 13 bases lying between them. CDR3 length: 13 residues. CDR3 sequence reads: CSVRQGGYNEQFF. CDR3 coding DNA: TGCAGCGTGCGGCAGGGGGGTTACAATGAGCAGTTCTTC.

This clone has just a few counts. The J gene is TRBJ2-5, the V gene TRBV30; D gene ambiguous. This CDR3 spans 10 amino acids. Germline lookup yields CDR1 GTSNPN and CDR2 SVGIG (reference sequence). V lost 4 bases and J lost 3, with 3 bases in between. CDR3 bases: TGTGCCTGGATTAAAGAGACCCAGTACTTC. Translating it yields CAWIKETQYF.

The chain employs TRBV7-2 and TRBJ1-2; D might be TRBD1 (6 bases). CDR3 size: 13 residues. V was shortened by 5 bases and J by 3 bases, with 10 bases between the two germline ends. Per germline, CDR1 SGHTA and CDR2 FQGNSA. CDR3 amino acids: CASSPRTDYGYTF. The CDR3 DNA is TGTGCCAGCAGCCCGAGGACAGACTATGGCTACACCTTC.

This chain connects TRBV28 to TRBJ2-1; 9 bases map to TRBD1. There are 16 residues in the CDR3. Germline V gene data show CDR1 as MDHEN and CDR2 as SYDVKM. Trimming took 6 bases from V and 8 from J; bases not matched to a gene: 14. CDR3 residues: CASSNLLGQGFDEQFF. The CDR3 bases are TGTGCCAGCAGCAACCTCTTGGGACAGGGTTTCGATGAGCAGTTCTTC. The whole variable domain, remainder taken from reference TRBV28 and TRBJ2-1, is DVKVTQSSRYLVKRTGEKVFLECVQDMDHENMFWYRQDPGLGLRLIYFSYDVKMKEKGDIPEGYSVSREKKERFSLILESASTNQTSMYLCASSNLLGQGFDEQFFGPGTRLTVL.

This rearrangement joins TRBV7-2 to TRBJ1-1; TRBD1 agrees at 9 bases. CDR1 and CDR2 from the germline V gene are SGHTA and FQGNSA. CDR3 length: 15 amino acids. V was clipped by 4 bases and J by 4 bases; unmatched bases: 7. CDR3 nucleotide sequence: TGTGCCAGCAGCTCCGAACAGGGGGCGGGCACTGAAGCTTTCTTT. It specifies CASSSEQGAGTEAFF.